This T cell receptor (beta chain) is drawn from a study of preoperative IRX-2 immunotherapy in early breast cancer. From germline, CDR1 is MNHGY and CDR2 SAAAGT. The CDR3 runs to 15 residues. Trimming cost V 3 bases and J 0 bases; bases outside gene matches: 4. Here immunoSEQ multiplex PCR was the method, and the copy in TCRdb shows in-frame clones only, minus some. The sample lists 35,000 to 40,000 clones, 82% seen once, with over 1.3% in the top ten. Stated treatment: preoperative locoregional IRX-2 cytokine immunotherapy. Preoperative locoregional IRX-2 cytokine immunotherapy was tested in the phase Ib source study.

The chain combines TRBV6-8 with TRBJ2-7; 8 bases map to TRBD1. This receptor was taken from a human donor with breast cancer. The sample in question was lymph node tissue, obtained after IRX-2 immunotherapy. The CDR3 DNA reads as TGTGCCAGCAGTTATTGGGACAGGCTCTCCTACGAGCAGTACTTC. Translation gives CASSYWDRLSYEQYF.